The TCR beta chain described here comes from a study of cytomegalovirus exposure and HLA in healthy donors. Study information: A data release that came early held some 84 million unique TCRs from HLA-typed donors.

This CDR3 contains 14 residues. Per the germline V gene, CDR1 is LNHDA and CDR2 is SQIVND (reference sequence). V lost 3 bases to trimming and J lost 7 bases, with 16 bases between them. Study-level results: Cytomegalovirus status was reportedly diagnosed by the classifier with high sensitivity and specificity. Exclusion as indistinguishable affected some V segments, including TRBV6-2 and TRBV6-3. Reportedly, TCR beta sequences accurately predicted HLA-A and HLA-B alleles in most subjects.

Primers for the PCR totalled 60 Vbeta and 13 Jbeta. The assay was immunoSEQ multiplex PCR, and TCRdb's table has in-frame clones only and misses some. In the table there are approximately 120,000 clones, approximately 70% of which are singletons. Remarks on this clone: Its antigen remains unknown.

The rearrangement uses TRBV19 and TRBJ2-7; the D gene is possibly TRBD1 (5 bases). The receptor's source is a man in his sixties in good health and CMV-seropositive. Sequencing used PBMCs. The CDR3, as DNA: TGTGCCAGTAGTATTCAGGGCGCCCGAGGAGAGCAGTACTTC. It specifies CASSIQGARGEQYF. The whole variable domain, filled in from reference TRBV19 and TRBJ2-7, reads DGGITQSPKYLFRKEGQNVTLSCEQNLNHDAMYWYRQDPGQGLRLIYYSQIVNDFQKGDIAEGYSVSREKKESFPLTVTSAQKNPTAFYLCASSIQGARGEQYFGPGTRLTVT.